This TCR beta chain was found in a study of glioma-infiltrating T cells after dendritic cell vaccination. Germline-derived CDR1 and CDR2 are MNHNY and SVGAGI (reference sequence). Trimming pared 7 bases from V and 1 base from J, leaving 12 bases between. This CDR3 comprises 14 residues. The table came from immunoSEQ multiplex PCR; TCRdb's copy has only in-frame clones and leaves some out. The sample has over 90,000 clones; roughly 80% are singletons. The chain joins TRBV6-6 to TRBJ2-3; D may be TRBD1 (6 bases). This TCR came from a human donor with glioblastoma. The sample here was blood, taken before dendritic cell vaccination. The CDR3 DNA follows: TGTGCCAGCACCCAGGGGCTTCGCACAGATACGCAGTATTTT. Its protein product is CASTQGLRTDTQYF.